Sequencing of this T cell receptor (beta chain) was carried out in a study of cytomegalovirus exposure and HLA in healthy donors. Assay used: immunoSEQ multiplex PCR; TCRdb lists only in-frame clones, some missing. The sample yields tens of thousands of clones, roughly 89% seen once. From germline, CDR1 is MNHEY and CDR2 SVGAGI. V was clipped by 7 bases and J by 2 bases, with 10 bases between them. This CDR3 region has 13 residues. The TCR was taken from a woman under 30 in good health and CMV-seropositive. The V call is TRBV6-5, the J call TRBJ2-3; D ambiguous. Source material: PBMCs. DNA for the CDR3: TGTGCCAGCAAATCGACAAACACAGATACGCAGTATTTT. It translates to CASKSTNTDTQYF.